The source of this T cell receptor (beta chain) is a study of CD8+ T cells in alopecia areata. Stated treatment: oral pan-JAK inhibitor, 5-10 mg twice daily. The ends were cut back, 7 bases at V and 8 bases at J, with 15 bases in the middle. Looked up from germline, CDR1 is SGHRS and CDR2 is YFSETQ. The CDR3 contains 12 residues. TCR sequencing used cDNA made by reverse transcription of extracted RNA. Sequenced by immunoSEQ multiplex PCR; TCRdb stores in-frame clones only, minus some. The sample carries 90,000 or so clones, about 40% recorded once. This sample comprised CD8+ T cells sorted from blood, obtained at week 24, from a patient treated with tofacitinib. The TCR comes from a human donor with alopecia areata. The V and J genes are TRBV5-1 and TRBJ1-2; possibly TRBD1 for D (5 bases). In nucleotides, the CDR3 is TGCGCCAGCGGGACGGATATATTCGGCTACACCTTC. As protein: CASGTDIFGYTF.